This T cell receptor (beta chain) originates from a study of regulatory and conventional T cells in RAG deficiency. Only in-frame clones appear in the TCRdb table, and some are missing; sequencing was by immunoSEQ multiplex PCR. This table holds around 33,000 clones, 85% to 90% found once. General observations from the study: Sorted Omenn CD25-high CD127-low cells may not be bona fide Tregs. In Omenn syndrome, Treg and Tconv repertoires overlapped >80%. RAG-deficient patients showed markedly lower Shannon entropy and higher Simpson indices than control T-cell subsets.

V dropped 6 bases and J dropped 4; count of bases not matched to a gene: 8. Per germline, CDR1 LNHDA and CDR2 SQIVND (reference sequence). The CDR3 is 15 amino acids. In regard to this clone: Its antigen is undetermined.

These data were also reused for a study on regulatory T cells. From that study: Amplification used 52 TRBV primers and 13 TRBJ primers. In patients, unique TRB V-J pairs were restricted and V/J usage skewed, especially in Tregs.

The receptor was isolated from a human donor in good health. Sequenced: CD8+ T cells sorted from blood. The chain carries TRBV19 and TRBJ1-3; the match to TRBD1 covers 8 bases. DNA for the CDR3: TGTGCCAGTAGAGGACAGGGTACCCAGGGAAACACCATATATTTT. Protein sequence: CASRGQGTQGNTIYF.